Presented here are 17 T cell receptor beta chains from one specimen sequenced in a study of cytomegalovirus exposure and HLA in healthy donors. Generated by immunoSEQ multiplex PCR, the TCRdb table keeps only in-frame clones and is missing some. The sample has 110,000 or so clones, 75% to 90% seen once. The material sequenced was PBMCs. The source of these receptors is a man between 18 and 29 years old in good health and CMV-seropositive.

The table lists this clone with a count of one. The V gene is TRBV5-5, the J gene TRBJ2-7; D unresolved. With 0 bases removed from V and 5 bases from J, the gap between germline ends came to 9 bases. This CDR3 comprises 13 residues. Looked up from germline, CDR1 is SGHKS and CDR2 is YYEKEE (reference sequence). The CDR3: CASSLGPLNEQYF. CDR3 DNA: TGTGCCAGCAGCTTGGGGCCTTTGAACGAGCAGTACTTC.

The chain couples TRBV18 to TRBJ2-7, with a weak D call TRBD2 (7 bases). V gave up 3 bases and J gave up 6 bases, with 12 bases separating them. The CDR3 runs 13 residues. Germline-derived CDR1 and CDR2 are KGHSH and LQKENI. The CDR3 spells CASSPGGGGEQYF. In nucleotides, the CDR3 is TGTGCCAGCTCACCGGGCGGGGGCGGCGAGCAGTACTTC.

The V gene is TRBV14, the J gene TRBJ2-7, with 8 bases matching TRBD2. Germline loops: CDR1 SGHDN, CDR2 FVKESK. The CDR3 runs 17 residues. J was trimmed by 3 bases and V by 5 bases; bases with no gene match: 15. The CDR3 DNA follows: TGTGCCAGCAGCAAAGGGGGAGGAGCGGGAGTTCTCTACGAGCAGTACTTC. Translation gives CASSKGGGAGVLYEQYF.

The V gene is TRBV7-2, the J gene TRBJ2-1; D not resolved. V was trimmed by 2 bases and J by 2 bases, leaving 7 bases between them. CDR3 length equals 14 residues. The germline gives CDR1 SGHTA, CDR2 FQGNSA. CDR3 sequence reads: CASSLPSTYNEQFF. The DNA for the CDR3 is TGTGCCAGCAGCTTACCTAGTACCTACAATGAGCAGTTCTTC. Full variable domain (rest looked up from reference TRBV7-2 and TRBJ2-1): GAGVSQSPSNKVTEKGKDVELRCDPISGHTALYWYRQSLGQGLEFLIYFQGNSAPDKSGLPSDRFSAERTGGSVSTLTIQRTQQEDSAVYLCASSLPSTYNEQFFGPGTRLTVL.

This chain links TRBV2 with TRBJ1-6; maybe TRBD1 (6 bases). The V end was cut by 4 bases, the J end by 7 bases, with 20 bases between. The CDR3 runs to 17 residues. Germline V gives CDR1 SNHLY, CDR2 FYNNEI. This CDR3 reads CASSADRTPGGNSPLHF. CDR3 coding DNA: TGTGCCAGCAGTGCAGACAGGACCCCTGGGGGAAATTCACCCCTCCACTTT. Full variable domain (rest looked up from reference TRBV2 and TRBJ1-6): EPEVTQTPSHQVTQMGQEVILRCVPISNHLYFYWYRQILGQKVEFLVSFYNNEISEKSEIFDDQFSVERPDGSNFTLKIRSTKLEDSAMYFCASSADRTPGGNSPLHFGNGTRLTVT.

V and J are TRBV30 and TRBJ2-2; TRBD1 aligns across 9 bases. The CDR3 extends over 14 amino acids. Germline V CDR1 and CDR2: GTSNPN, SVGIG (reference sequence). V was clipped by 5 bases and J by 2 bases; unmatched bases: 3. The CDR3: CAWDRGLNTGELFF. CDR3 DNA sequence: TGTGCCTGGGACAGGGGGTTAAACACCGGGGAGCTGTTTTTT.

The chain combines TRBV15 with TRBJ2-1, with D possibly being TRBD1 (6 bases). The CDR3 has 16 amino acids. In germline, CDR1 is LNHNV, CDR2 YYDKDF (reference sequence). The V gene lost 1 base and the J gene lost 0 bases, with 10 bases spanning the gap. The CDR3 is CATSRADRFSYNEQFF. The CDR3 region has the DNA TGTGCCACCAGCAGAGCAGACAGGTTCTCCTACAATGAGCAGTTCTTC.

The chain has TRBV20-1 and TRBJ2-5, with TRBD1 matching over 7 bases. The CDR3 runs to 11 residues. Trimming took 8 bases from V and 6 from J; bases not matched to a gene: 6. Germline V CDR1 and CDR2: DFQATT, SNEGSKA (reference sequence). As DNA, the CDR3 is TGCAGTCCAAGACAGGGTCAGACCCAGTACTTC. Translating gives CSPRQGQTQYF.

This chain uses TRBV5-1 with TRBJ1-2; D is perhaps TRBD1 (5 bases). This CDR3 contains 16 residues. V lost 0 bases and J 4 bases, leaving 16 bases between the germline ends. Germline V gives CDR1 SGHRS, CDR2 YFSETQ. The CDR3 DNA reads TGCGCCAGCAGCTTGGATCCAGTCACAGGCTCCTATGGCTACACCTTC. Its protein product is CASSLDPVTGSYGYTF. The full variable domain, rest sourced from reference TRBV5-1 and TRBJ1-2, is KAGVTQTPRYLIKTRGQQVTLSCSPISGHRSVSWYQQTPGQGLQFLFEYFSETQRNKGNFPGRFSGRQFSNSRSEMNVSTLELGDSALYLCASSLDPVTGSYGYTFGSGTRLTVV.

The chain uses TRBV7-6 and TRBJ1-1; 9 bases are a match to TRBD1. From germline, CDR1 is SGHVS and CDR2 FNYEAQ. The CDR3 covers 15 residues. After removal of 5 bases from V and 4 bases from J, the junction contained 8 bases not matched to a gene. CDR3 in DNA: TGTGCCAGCAGCCCAGGACAGGGGTCAGGCACTGAAGCTTTCTTT. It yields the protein CASSPGQGSGTEAFF.

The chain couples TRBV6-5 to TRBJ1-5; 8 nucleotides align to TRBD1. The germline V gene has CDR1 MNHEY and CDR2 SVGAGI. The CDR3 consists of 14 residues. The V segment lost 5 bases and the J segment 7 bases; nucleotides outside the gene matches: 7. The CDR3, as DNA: TGTGCCAGCAGTAAAGACAGGGGAAGGCAGCCCCAGCATTTT. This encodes CASSKDRGRQPQHF.

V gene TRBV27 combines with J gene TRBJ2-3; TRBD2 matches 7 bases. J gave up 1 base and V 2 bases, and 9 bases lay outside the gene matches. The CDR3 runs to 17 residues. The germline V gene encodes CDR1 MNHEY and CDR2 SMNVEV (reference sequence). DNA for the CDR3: TGTGCCAGCAGTTTACGGCCCCGGGGGGTGCGCACAGATACGCAGTATTTT. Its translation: CASSLRPRGVRTDTQYF.

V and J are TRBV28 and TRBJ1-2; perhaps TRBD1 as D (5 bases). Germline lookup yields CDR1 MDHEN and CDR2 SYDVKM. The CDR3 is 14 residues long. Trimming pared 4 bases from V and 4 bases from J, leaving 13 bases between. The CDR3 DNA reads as TGTGCCAGCAGTTGGTCCCAGGGTACCTATGGCTACACCTTC. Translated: CASSWSQGTYGYTF.

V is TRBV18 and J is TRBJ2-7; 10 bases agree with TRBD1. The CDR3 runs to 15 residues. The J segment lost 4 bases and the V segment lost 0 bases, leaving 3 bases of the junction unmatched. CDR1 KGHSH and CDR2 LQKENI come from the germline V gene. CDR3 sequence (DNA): TGTGCCAGCTCACCACCGGGACAGGGGTCTTACGAGCAGTACTTC. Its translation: CASSPPGQGSYEQYF.

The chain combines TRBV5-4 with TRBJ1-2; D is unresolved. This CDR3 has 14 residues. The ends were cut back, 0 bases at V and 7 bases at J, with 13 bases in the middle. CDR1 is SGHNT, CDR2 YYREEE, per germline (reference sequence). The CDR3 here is CASSLDSAGRGYTF. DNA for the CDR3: TGTGCCAGCAGCTTGGACTCCGCTGGGCGTGGCTACACCTTC.

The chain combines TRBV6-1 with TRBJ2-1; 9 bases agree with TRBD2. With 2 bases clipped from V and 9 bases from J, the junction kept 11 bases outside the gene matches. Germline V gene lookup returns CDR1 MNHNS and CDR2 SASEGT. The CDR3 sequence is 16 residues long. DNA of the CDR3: TGTGCCAGCAGTGAATGGTCGCGGGGGGGCAGCGGTGAGCAGTTCTTC. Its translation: CASSEWSRGGSGEQFF.

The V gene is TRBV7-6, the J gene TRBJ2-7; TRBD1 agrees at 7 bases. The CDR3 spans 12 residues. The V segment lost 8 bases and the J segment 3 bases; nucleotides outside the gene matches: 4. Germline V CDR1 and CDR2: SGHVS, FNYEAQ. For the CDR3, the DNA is TGTGCCAGCGGACAGGATAACTACGAGCAGTACTTC. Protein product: CASGQDNYEQYF.